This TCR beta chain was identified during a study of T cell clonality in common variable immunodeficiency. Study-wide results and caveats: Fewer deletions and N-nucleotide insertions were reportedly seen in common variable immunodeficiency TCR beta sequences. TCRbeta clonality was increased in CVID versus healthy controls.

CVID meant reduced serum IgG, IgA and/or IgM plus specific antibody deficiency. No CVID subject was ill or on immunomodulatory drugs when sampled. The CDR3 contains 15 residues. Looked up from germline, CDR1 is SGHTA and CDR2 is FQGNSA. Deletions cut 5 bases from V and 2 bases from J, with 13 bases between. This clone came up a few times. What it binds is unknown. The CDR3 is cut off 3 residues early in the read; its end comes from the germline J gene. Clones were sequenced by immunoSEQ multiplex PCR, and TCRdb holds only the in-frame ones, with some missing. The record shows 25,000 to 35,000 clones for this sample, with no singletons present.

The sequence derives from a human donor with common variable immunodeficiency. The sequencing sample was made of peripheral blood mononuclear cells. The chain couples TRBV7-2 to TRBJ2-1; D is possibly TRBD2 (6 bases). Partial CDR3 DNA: TGTGCCAGCAGCGCCTCCCTAGCGACCTACAATGAG. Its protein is CASSASLATYNE. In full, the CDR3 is CASSASLATYNEQFF.